These 2 T cell receptor beta chains came from one sample sequenced in a study of PD-L1 blockade in urothelial cancer (TCRdb year 2017). Library generation was performed with the immunoSEQ multiplex PCR assay. TCRdb took over this immuneACCESS table, retaining in-frame rearrangements with V and J assigned. Such tables are incomplete; in checked studies, under half of the missing clones stem from an unresolved V gene, and the remainder is unexplained. The sample records approximately 100,000 clones, about 91% of which are singletons. The biggest ten clones account for under 0.95% of the sample. Sample: PBMCs, taken around atezolizumab (anti-PD-L1) treatment. These receptors all come from a woman older than 75 with urothelial cancer.

V usage is TRBV28 and J usage is TRBJ2-5; TRBD2 matches at 9 bases. Per germline, CDR1 MDHEN and CDR2 SYDVKM. V dropped 8 bases and J dropped 5; count of bases not matched to a gene: 15. The CDR3 length is 16 residues. The CDR3 is CASRDPLAGPGETQYF. The CDR3 bases are TGTGCCAGCCGCGACCCCCTAGCGGGACCCGGGGAGACCCAGTACTTC.

The chain carries TRBV6-5 and TRBJ2-7; TRBD2 matches 13 bases. CDR1 MNHEY and CDR2 SVGAGI come from the germline V gene. Trimming removed 6 bases from V and 3 bases from J; junction bases left unmatched: 5. The CDR3 extends over 15 amino acids. CDR3 region: CASRNGLAGVYEQYF. The CDR3 region has the DNA TGTGCCAGCAGAAACGGACTAGCGGGAGTCTACGAGCAGTACTTC.